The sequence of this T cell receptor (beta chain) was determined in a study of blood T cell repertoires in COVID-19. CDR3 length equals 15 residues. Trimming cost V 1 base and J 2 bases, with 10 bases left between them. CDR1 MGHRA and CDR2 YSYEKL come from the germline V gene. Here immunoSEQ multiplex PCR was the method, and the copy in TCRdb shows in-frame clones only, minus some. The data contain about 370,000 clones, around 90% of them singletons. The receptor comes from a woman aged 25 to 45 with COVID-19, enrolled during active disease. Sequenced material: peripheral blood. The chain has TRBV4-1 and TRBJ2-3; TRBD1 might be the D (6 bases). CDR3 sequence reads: CASSQVGAATDTQYF. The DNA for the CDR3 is TGCGCCAGCAGCCAAGTGGGGGCGGCCACAGATACGCAGTATTTT.